Sequencing of this T cell receptor (beta chain) was carried out in a study of CD8 T cells in Susac syndrome. CDR1 and CDR2 (germline): LNHDA, SQIVND (reference sequence). The V end was cut by 7 bases, the J end by 2 bases, with 13 bases between. This CDR3 has 14 residues. Sequencing targeted TCR beta in T cells from blood (CD8+ and CD4+). When the RNA was reverse transcribed, random hexamers were used with an input of about 0.5 to 1 ug. TCRdb re-derived calls from the immunoSEQ multiplex PCR reads in MiXCR, one entry per CDR3 protein. Among more than 75,000 distinct CDR3 sequences, approximately 92% were seen once, and the ten largest hold roughly 0.3%.

This clonotype originated in a human donor in good health. The V gene is TRBV19, the J gene TRBJ2-3; D ambiguous. Material for sequencing was CD8+ T cells from PBMCs. CDR3 residues: CASNRRSYTDTQYF. The DNA for the CDR3 is TGTGCCAGTAATCGTAGGTCTTACACAGATACGCAGTATTTT.